Detailed here is one T cell receptor (beta chain). The table lists this clonotype with a few counts. Which antigen it targets is not known. Qualities for individual bases were not recorded, and no much larger clone is one base off. The sequencing machine was an Illumina NovaSeq 6000. TCRalpha and TCRbeta cDNA libraries were constructed by 5'RACE with constant-segment primers, with sample barcodes and unique molecular identifiers being introduced. RNA was extracted from every sample with Trizol reagent. Library amplification was performed in two PCR steps, and a second sample barcode and Illumina TruSeq adapters were introduced in the second step. Sequencing of libraries was performed on an Illumina NovaSeq with 2 x 150 bp paired-end reads. The paper's processing steps were these. Reads were demultiplexed and collapsed into UMI-guided consensus sequences with migec v1.2.7. Using mixcr v2.1.11, UMI consensuses were aligned to TRA and TRB V and J templates and then assembled into clonotypes. A clonotype was counted as expanded or contracted only when both edgeR and NoisET called the clonotype significant, with the noise models trained on biological replicates. For edgeR calls, a false discovery rate-adjusted p below 0.01 and a log2 fold-change threshold of 1 were applied. PCA with hierarchical clustering of max-normalized trajectories of the 1000 most abundant clonotypes was used as exploratory dynamics analysis. Each responding clone was given a CD4 or CD8 phenotype based on the CD4+ and CD8+ repertoires, which had been sequenced separately. TCRdb reprocessing: public reads trimmed at Q25 with fastp, clones called with MiXCR, in-frame beta chains kept. Each CDR3 protein gets just one entry, which takes the most common genes and DNA from the rows behind it. Clone size and V and J calls follow TCRdb, not the original study. For this sample the table gives approximately 150,000 distinct CDR3 sequences, of which approximately 12% were detected only once. Of the sample, approximately 3.3% falls within the top ten clones.

This entry is derived from a study of T-cell memory formation after mild COVID-19 (dated by TCRdb to the early 2020s). In the study overall: TCR sequence clusters from the two donors were found to be largely donor specific. In a couple of donors, T-cell clones that expanded and contracted after mild COVID-19 were followed by sequencing TCRalpha and TCRbeta repertoires longitudinally. The cohort was made up of two young adult volunteers, one female and one male, who were previously healthy.

Between the V and J ends, shortened by 4 bases and 10 bases respectively, the junction contains 16 bases. The CDR1 and CDR2 encoded by the germline V gene (reference sequence) are LNHDA and SQIVND. The CDR3 measures 13 amino acids from cysteine to phenylalanine. Of the read, only the CDR3 DNA is kept; its 39 bases are in frame from base 1. PBMCs were isolated by Ficoll-Paque density gradient centrifugation. Overall study results and their limits: Whether the second-wave clones peaking on day 37 were SARS-CoV-2 specific was not confirmed. The detection of some responding clones in pre-infection memory suggests that pre-existing cross-reactive memory T cells joined the SARS-CoV-2 response. Balanced CD4/CD8 phenotypes were observed for clones contracting from day 15 to 85, whereas a bias towards CD4+ was observed for a second wave of clones expanding from day 15 to 37. The study covered only a couple of mild cases, and larger cohorts including severe cases with pre-infection samples were considered necessary. Contracting CD4+ clones were located mainly in the CM and EM memory subsets, whereas CD8+ clones were found to be enriched in EMRA.

Recombination linked TRBV19 to TRBJ1-1; tentative D gene TRBD1, with 6 bases matching. The clonotype originates from a man between 18 and 35 years old who had mild COVID-19 (a few samples of this study predate the infection). The sample titles of this study are shuffled in the database, so cell type and time point are left out; the donor was told from shared clones. Sequencing was done on a sample of PBMCs or a T cell subset sorted from them (not recorded which). The CDR3 reads as follows: CASSTDRIKGAFF. The DNA reads as follows: TGTGCCAGTAGTACAGACAGGATAAAAGGAGCTTTCTTT.